This TCR beta chain was documented in a study of blood T cell repertoires in COVID-19. On the study more broadly: The study drew acute and convalescent COVID-19 samples from the United States, Italy and Spain. The cDNA or gDNA used as material had been derived from T cells, B-cell-depleted T cells, or PBMCs.

The ends were cut back, 3 bases at V and 3 bases at J, with 11 bases in the middle. The CDR3 sequence is 14 residues long. Germline V lookup: CDR1 MNHNS, CDR2 SASEGT. Methods used by the authors: Amplification of reference gene primers provided the estimated nucleated cell counts. Profiling relied on immunoSEQ multiplex PCR, and the TCRdb table lists in-frame clones only, not all of them. The D gene and trimming were derived from the DNA, and the V and J assignments and clone size from that table. The table includes roughly 180,000 clones, around 88% detected once. This chain connects TRBV6-1 to TRBJ1-1; D perhaps matches TRBD1 (6 bases). The sample was peripheral blood. This receptor was obtained from a woman aged 30 to 39 with acute or convalescent COVID-19. The chain's CDR3 is CASSDGRGDTEAFF. The CDR3, as DNA: TGTGCCAGCAGTGATGGCAGGGGCGACACTGAAGCTTTCTTT.